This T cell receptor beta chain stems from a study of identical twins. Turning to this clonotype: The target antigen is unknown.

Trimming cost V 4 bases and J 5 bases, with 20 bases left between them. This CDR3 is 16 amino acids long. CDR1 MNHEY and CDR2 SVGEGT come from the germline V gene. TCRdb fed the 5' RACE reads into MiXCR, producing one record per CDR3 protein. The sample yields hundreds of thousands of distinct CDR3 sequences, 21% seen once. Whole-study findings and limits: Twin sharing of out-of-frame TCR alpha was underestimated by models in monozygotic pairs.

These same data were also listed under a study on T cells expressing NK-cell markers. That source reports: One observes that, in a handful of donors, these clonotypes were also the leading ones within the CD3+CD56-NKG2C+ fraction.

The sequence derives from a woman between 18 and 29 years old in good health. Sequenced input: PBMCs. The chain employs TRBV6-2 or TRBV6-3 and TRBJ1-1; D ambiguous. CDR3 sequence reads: CASSSSILRWQTEAFF. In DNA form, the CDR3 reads TGTGCCAGCAGTTCCTCCATCCTAAGGTGGCAAACTGAAGCTTTCTTT.